This T cell receptor beta chain was captured in a study of a mutant IDH1 vaccine in newly diagnosed glioma (dated by TCRdb to the early 2020s). The study in broad terms: Of the approximately 30 treated patients, 62.5% were male and around 40% were female, and the mean age was around 40 years. Prior to enrollment, standard therapy consisting of radiotherapy alone, temozolomide alone, or radiochemotherapy with temozolomide had been administered to patients, with the combination being received by most patients. Peripheral blood was drawn at six visits: V03 (baseline), V05, V07, V10, V12 and V13. For exploratory analyses, about two dozen treated patients had longitudinal TCRB deep sequencing done wherever samples were available.

What this sample's time point label stands for: baseline, week 1 (first vaccination visit). The treatment or condition label, as the study defines it: pre-vaccination baseline after standard-of-care therapy. The donors had newly diagnosed IDH1-mutant astrocytomas of WHO grade 3 or 4 that showed loss of nuclear ATRX. The samples were drawn from NOA16, a multicentre, single-arm, open-label phase I trial in Germany that tested a mutant IDH1 peptide vaccine in humans for the first time. Visit V03 blood draws served as the baseline sample for immunogenicity testing. Genomic DNA for TCRB sequencing was isolated from EDTA blood with the DNeasy Blood and Tissue Kit. Overall study results and their limits: Availability determined which PBMC samples were chosen for TCRB deep sequencing. Immune responses induced by the vaccine were seen in over 90% of patients across multiple MHC alleles. No apparent relationship was observed between pseudoprogression and alterations in the top peripheral T cell clonotypes detected by TCRB sequencing. The authors noted that analyses of patient blood samples could not be reproduced because of sample limitations.

Library creation used the immunoSEQ multiplex PCR assay. Following the manufacturer's protocol, the hsTCRB Kit was used to amplify rearranged TCR beta chain sequences. Sequencing of TCRB libraries was carried out on an Illumina MiSeq. The authors processed their data as follows. Demultiplexing, trimming and gene mapping were performed with the kit vendor's proprietary platform. The table comes from immuneACCESS by way of TCRdb, which keeps in-frame sequences with V and J called. Part of the clones is missing from these tables; in studies checked, under half for an unresolved V gene and the rest for unknown reasons. V and J calls and clone size are copied from that table; D and trimming were computed from the DNA. The sample table shows about 88,000 clones, and over 75% are seen once. The ten largest make up 5.3% of the sample. Trimming takes 0 bases off V and 5 bases off J; junction bases not matched to a gene: 7. Sequences SGHRS (CDR1) and YFSETQ (CDR2) are obtained from the germline V gene. There are 15 amino acids in the CDR3, from cysteine to phenylalanine inclusive. Left in the record is the CDR3 DNA by itself, 45 bases read in frame from the first base.

With regard to this clone: The antigen it recognizes is unknown. There are no base qualities to consult, and no much larger clone falls within one base.

The material was PBMCs, obtained from a glioma patient treated with radiotherapy, temozolomide or both. Here the chain combines TRBV5-1 and TRBJ1-1; TRBD1 fits 7 bases in the junction. The sequence came from a man aged 35-49 years with glioma. Some clones in this sample may be carry-over from other donors' samples. The CDR3 reads as follows: CASSLEGQFRTEAFF. At the DNA level, the sequence is TGCGCCAGCAGCTTGGAGGGACAGTTCAGGACTGAAGCTTTCTTT.